This T cell receptor beta chain was sequenced in a study of T cell responses to AZD1222 COVID-19 vaccine. Study findings and constraints: Repertoires were obtained only post-peak T cell response.

Details on this clone: Its antigen is not identified.

Germline CDR1 and CDR2: PRHDT and FYEKMQ (reference sequence). The CDR3 is 15 amino acids. J gave up 3 bases and V 5 bases, and 6 bases lay outside the gene matches. Only in-frame clones appear in the TCRdb table, and some are missing; sequencing was by immunoSEQ multiplex PCR. The data show about 97,000 clones, roughly 90% seen once. The sequence came from an adult in good health. The V call is TRBV13, the J call TRBJ2-3, with TRBD1 matching 9 bases. The material was peripheral blood, obtained on day 0 of AZD1222 vaccination. The chain's CDR3 is CASSPGQGWTDTQYF. The CDR3 DNA reads TGTGCCAGCAGCCCTGGACAGGGGTGGACAGATACGCAGTATTTT. Complete variable domain (other parts from reference TRBV13 and TRBJ2-3): AAGVIQSPRHLIKEKRETATLKCYPIPRHDTVYWYQQGPGQDPQFLISFYEKMQSDKGSIPDRFSAQQFSDYHSELNMSSLELGDSALYFCASSPGQGWTDTQYFGPGTRLTVL.